This T cell receptor beta chain emerged from a study of early T cells in non-severe SARS-CoV-2 infection. Unique molecular identifiers tagged individual cDNA molecules. TCRdb passed the 5' RACE reads through MiXCR, listing each CDR3 protein once. The repertoire consists of some 67,000 distinct CDR3 sequences, with about 13% occurring once and the leading ten covering over 4%. This clonotype was counted only a few times. V lost 4 bases, J lost 8 bases, and 14 bases lay in between. The CDR3 totals 13 residues. Germline V gene lookup returns CDR1 SGHDN and CDR2 FVKESK. Sample: whole blood. The genes are TRBV14 and TRBJ1-1; D not certain. The sequence was collected from an adult who was a healthcare worker with PCR-confirmed SARS-CoV-2 infection or an uninfected control (not recorded which). The CDR3 region has the DNA TGTGCCAGCAGCCCGGATTTGAGAGGAGAAGCTTTCTTT. As protein: CASSPDLRGEAFF.